These 24 T cell receptor beta chains originate from one sample sequenced in a study of blood T cell repertoires in COVID-19. Sequencing used immunoSEQ multiplex PCR; TCRdb keeps in-frame clones, though not all of them. Seen here are around 150,000 clones, roughly 85% observed once, and the top ten hold under 8.5%. The sample was peripheral blood. The receptor source for this set is a woman aged 60-70 years with COVID-19, enrolled during active disease.

This chain links TRBV6-5 with TRBJ1-1; D might be TRBD1 (5 bases). This CDR3 has 13 amino acids. The V and J ends lost 4 bases and 1 base respectively, with 7 bases between them. In germline, CDR1 is MNHEY, CDR2 SVGAGI. CDR3 in amino acids: CASSLGGNTEAFF. CDR3 in DNA: TGTGCCAGCAGTTTGGGGGGGAACACTGAAGCTTTCTTT.

The CDR3 nucleotides are TGTGCCAGCAGCTTGGCCTACAGGGGGACCTACGAGCAGTACTTC. Translated: CASSLAYRGTYEQYF. This chain connects TRBV5-4 to TRBJ2-7, with TRBD1 matching 8 bases. V trimming: 0 bases; J trimming: 2 bases; junction bases outside the gene matches: 4. Germline-derived CDR1 and CDR2 are SGHNT and YYREEE (reference sequence). The CDR3 is 15 amino acids.

The chain combines TRBV9 with TRBJ2-3, with TRBD2 identical over 8 bases. The CDR3 is 19 residues long. V shed 4 bases, J shed 1 base, and the junction held 17 bases outside the gene matches. Per germline, CDR1 SGDLS and CDR2 YYNGEE. CDR3 nucleotides: TGTGCCAGCAGCCCCTCCCTAAGAGGTGATAGCGGGGGCACAGATACGCAGTATTTT. Its protein is CASSPSLRGDSGGTDTQYF.

The rearrangement joins TRBV11-2 to TRBJ2-7, with D possibly being TRBD1 (6 bases). Germline CDR1 and CDR2: SGHAT and FQNNGV. Trimming stripped 5 bases from V and 4 bases from J, with 12 bases between. CDR3 size: 13 residues. The CDR3 protein is CASSGRDKYEQYF. DNA for the CDR3: TGTGCCAGCAGCGGCCGGGACAAGTACGAGCAGTACTTC. Variable domain in full (rest from reference TRBV11-2 and TRBJ2-7): EAGVAQSPRYKIIEKRQSVAFWCNPISGHATLYWYQQILGQGPKLLIQFQNNGVVDDSQLPKDRFSAERLKGVDSTLKIQPAKLEDSAVYLCASSGRDKYEQYFGPGTRLTVT.

The chain recombines TRBV29-1 with TRBJ2-1; tentatively, D is TRBD1 (6 bases). Germline V gene sequence: CDR1 SQVTM, CDR2 ANQGSEA. The CDR3 has 12 amino acids. V was trimmed by 5 bases and J by 8 bases, leaving 13 bases between them. Here the CDR3 reads CSVFRGYDEQFF. The CDR3 DNA reads TGCAGCGTTTTCAGGGGTTACGATGAGCAGTTCTTC.

The chain joins TRBV2 to TRBJ1-5; D perhaps matches TRBD1 (6 bases). The CDR3 consists of 15 residues. V lost 5 bases and J 3 bases, leaving 14 bases between the germline ends. Germline assignment: CDR1 SNHLY and CDR2 FYNNEI. CDR3 protein: CASSKQGLDNQPQHF. The CDR3 DNA reads TGTGCCAGCAGTAAACAGGGATTGGACAATCAGCCCCAGCATTTT.

This clone showed up just once. At one of its ends the junction is not consistent with the germline gene, which may arise from a read error. This chain connects TRBV15 to TRBJ2-5; D might be TRBD2 (6 bases). CDR1 and CDR2 from the germline V gene are LNHNV and YYDKDF (reference sequence). This CDR3 region has 14 residues. The CDR3 protein is CATSRGLGQEAQYF. The CDR3 DNA follows: TGTGCCACCAGCAGAGGACTAGGACAAGAGGCCCAGTACTTC.

This chain connects TRBV7-9 to TRBJ2-1; 15 bases fit TRBD2. The ends lost 7 bases at V and 7 bases at J; junction bases unmatched: 8. This CDR3 has 16 amino acids. Germline CDR1 reads SEHNR; CDR2 reads FQNEAQ (reference sequence). CDR3 in DNA: TGTGCCAGCACCTCTTATGGGACTAGCGGGAGGAATGAGCAGTTCTTC. It yields the protein CASTSYGTSGRNEQFF.

The chain links TRBV19 to TRBJ1-5, with 11 bases fitting TRBD1. CDR3 length equals 18 residues. CDR1 is LNHDA, CDR2 SQIVND, per germline (reference sequence). The ends lost 4 bases at V and 7 bases at J; junction bases unmatched: 15. CDR3 DNA: TGTGCCAGTAGTACCCTAGGCACCGGGACAGGGGGACGGCAGCCCCAGCATTTT. It is translated as CASSTLGTGTGGRQPQHF.

This chain links TRBV14 with TRBJ2-1; D is possibly TRBD1 (5 bases). The CDR3 is 15 residues long. The germline CDR1 and CDR2 sequences are SGHDN and FVKESK. With 6 bases removed from V and 0 bases from J, the gap between germline ends came to 12 bases. The CDR3 region is CASRTAGNSYNEQFF. The CDR3 nucleotides read TGTGCCAGCAGAACGGCAGGGAACTCCTACAATGAGCAGTTCTTC.

The chain combines TRBV5-1 with TRBJ2-1; TRBD2 is a possible D gene (6 bases). The CDR3 consists of 16 residues. Trimming removed 7 bases from V and 0 bases from J, with 17 bases in between. CDR1 and CDR2 from the germline V gene are SGHRS and YFSETQ. The CDR3, as DNA: TGCGCCAGCCTTCCCGGGGCGGGGAGCTCCTACAATGAGCAGTTCTTC. It is translated as CASLPGAGSSYNEQFF.

Points on this clone: The sample contains more than one DNA sequence encoding this CDR3. V and J are TRBV5-6 and TRBJ1-2; no firm D call. The V and J ends lost 4 bases and 2 bases respectively, with 9 bases between them. This CDR3 is 13 amino acids long. CDR1 and CDR2 from the germline V gene are SGHDT and YYEEEE. CDR3 in amino acids: CASSPTGNYGYTF. DNA for the CDR3: TGTGCCAGCAGCCCCACGGGGAACTATGGCTACACCTTC.

This chain uses TRBV7-8 with TRBJ2-1; 7 bases are shared with TRBD1. Germline CDR1 and CDR2: SGHVS and FQNEAQ. J gave up 11 bases and V 6 bases, and 10 bases lay outside the gene matches. The CDR3 spans 13 residues. This chain's CDR3 is CASSLFEQGKQFF. The CDR3, as DNA: TGTGCCAGCAGTTTATTTGAACAGGGGAAGCAGTTCTTC.

This clone was observed at least ten times. The chain couples TRBV2 to TRBJ1-6; TRBD1 might be the D (6 bases). Germline lookup yields CDR1 SNHLY and CDR2 FYNNEI. The V end was cut by 7 bases, the J end by 7 bases, with 14 bases between. The CDR3 length is 14 residues. This chain's CDR3 is CASKPDRLNSPLHF. The CDR3 DNA follows: TGTGCCAGCAAACCCGACAGGTTAAATTCACCCCTCCACTTT.

The chain employs TRBV11-2 and TRBJ1-2; D not resolved. Germline V CDR1 and CDR2: SGHAT, FQNNGV. V dropped 4 bases and J dropped 2 bases, with 14 bases sitting between them. CDR3 length: 15 amino acids. DNA for the CDR3: TGTGCCAGCAGCTCTCAAAGGAGGGAGAACTATGGCTACACCTTC. It encodes CASSSQRRENYGYTF.

The V and J genes are TRBV19 and TRBJ1-5; D gene ambiguous. CDR3 length: 12 amino acids. Trimming cost V 4 bases and J 7 bases, with 8 bases left between them. Per the germline V gene, CDR1 is LNHDA and CDR2 is SQIVND (reference sequence). DNA for the CDR3: TGTGCCAGTAGTAGTACGGGGCAGCCCCAGCATTTT. The encoded protein is CASSSTGQPQHF.

The genes are TRBV10-3 and TRBJ1-6; TRBD1 is a possible D gene (6 bases). V gave up 6 bases and J gave up 7 bases, with 10 bases separating them. The CDR3 covers 13 residues. Germline V gene lookup returns CDR1 ENHRY and CDR2 SYGVKD. The CDR3 reads CAIRDSLNSPLHF. CDR3 nucleotides: TGTGCCATCAGGGACAGTCTAAATTCACCCCTCCACTTT.

The count of this clone is one. This chain uses TRBV5-1 with TRBJ2-6, with 7 positions matching TRBD2. The CDR3 covers 14 residues. Per germline, CDR1 SGHRS and CDR2 YFSETQ. V shed 10 bases, J shed 3 bases, and the junction held 7 bases outside the gene matches. CDR3 DNA sequence: TGCGCCTCTGGGGGAGGGATTGGGGCCAACGTCCTGACTTTC. Translation: CASGGGIGANVLTF.

This chain uses TRBV19 with TRBJ1-2; perhaps TRBD1 as D (6 bases). V gave up 7 bases and J gave up 5 bases, with 11 bases separating them. The CDR3 is made up of 12 amino acids. Germline CDR1 LNHDA, CDR2 SQIVND (reference sequence). Written as DNA, the CDR3 is TGTGCCAGTACTGGGCAGGGGTATGGCTACACCTTC. Translating gives CASTGQGYGYTF.

V usage is TRBV6-5 and J usage is TRBJ1-3; 7 nucleotides match TRBD1. Germline trimming cut 6 bases from V and 4 bases from J; bases unmatched to any gene: 3. CDR1 and CDR2 from the germline V gene are MNHEY and SVGAGI. There are 13 residues in the CDR3. The CDR3, as DNA: TGTGCCAGCAGCGGGACAGTCGGAAACACCATATATTTT. It specifies CASSGTVGNTIYF.

The table lists this clone with a count of one. The chain employs TRBV7-8 and TRBJ2-1; TRBD1 might be the D (6 bases). Germline CDR1 SGHVS, CDR2 FQNEAQ. The CDR3 totals 15 residues. V gave up 8 bases and J gave up 7 bases, with 21 bases separating them. This CDR3 is CASVPRSGDRNEQFF. CDR3 nucleotide sequence: TGTGCCAGCGTTCCCAGGTCAGGGGATCGGAATGAGCAGTTCTTC.

The J gene is TRBJ1-5, the V gene TRBV7-6, with a weak D call TRBD1 (5 bases). The CDR3 has 15 residues. Germline values: CDR1 SGHVS, CDR2 FNYEAQ. The V end was cut by 3 bases, the J end by 1 base, with 10 bases between. CDR3 region: CASSLGDFSNQPQHF. The DNA for the CDR3 is TGTGCCAGCAGCTTGGGGGACTTCAGCAATCAGCCCCAGCATTTT.

This clone was observed once. V is TRBV5-1 and J is TRBJ1-2; perhaps TRBD1 as D (6 bases). Trimming stripped 1 base from V and 1 base from J, with 8 bases between. Per the germline V gene, CDR1 is SGHRS and CDR2 is YFSETQ. The CDR3 runs 14 residues. This CDR3 reads CASSLTQGNYGYTF. CDR3 DNA: TGCGCCAGCAGCTTGACACAGGGTAACTATGGCTACACCTTC.

This chain links TRBV10-3 with TRBJ1-1; D perhaps matches TRBD1 (5 bases). This CDR3 contains 11 residues. Trimming took off 9 bases at V and 6 bases at J, with 11 bases between the two ends. In germline, CDR1 is ENHRY, CDR2 SYGVKD. CDR3 sequence: CAIRTRAEAFF. CDR3 coding DNA: TGTGCCATAAGGACACGGGCTGAAGCTTTCTTT.